This T cell receptor (beta chain) came from a study of shared clonotypes between healthy human individuals. Generated by immunoSEQ multiplex PCR, the TCRdb table keeps only in-frame clones and is missing some. The table records some 2,000,000 clones, 85% to 95% of them present only once. Of note for this clone: Antigen: not known.

Cells designated naive CD8 were CD45RO-negative and were positively selected for CCR7, with terminally differentiated effector memory CD45RA+ cells excluded. The CDR3 extends over 14 amino acids. Germline-derived CDR1 and CDR2 are SGHDT and YYEEEE. V lost 1 base to trimming and J lost 5 bases, with 13 bases between them. Findings of the study overall: Sequencing depth was expected to influence donor clonotype sharing. Estimated richness values were generally larger in naive subsets than in memory subsets. Unshared clonotypes carried lower generation probabilities than those common to all four donors.

V is TRBV5-6 and J is TRBJ2-7; TRBD1 might be the D (5 bases). The sequencing sample was made of naive CD8+ T cells sorted from blood. The TCR originated in a man in his late teens or twenties in good health. The CDR3 reads CASSLPQGIDEQYF. In nucleotides, the CDR3 is TGTGCCAGCAGCTTGCCCCAGGGCATCGACGAGCAGTACTTC.